This TCR beta chain appears in the sequencing data of a study of T cells after yellow fever vaccination. Findings of the study overall: Most primary-vaccination clones reappeared after the booster (about 96% CD4, 88% CD8).

This CDR3 contains 15 residues. V gave up 5 bases and J gave up 8 bases, with 16 bases separating them. Germline CDR1 and CDR2: SGHTA and FQGNSA. This clonotype turned up a few times. No antigen is known for it. UMIs and a universal primer site were added when TCR cDNA was made by 5'RACE template switching. TCRdb re-derived calls from the 5' RACE reads in MiXCR, one entry per CDR3 protein. The profile shows some 350,000 distinct CDR3 sequences, 4% of them singletons. Material: PBMCs, obtained 5 days after the yellow fever booster vaccination. The TCR sequence derives from a man younger than 30 who received the YFV17D yellow fever vaccine. The chain has TRBV7-2 and TRBJ1-6; D perhaps matches TRBD1 (6 bases). CDR3 loop: CASSIHRAGDSPLHF. The CDR3 region has the DNA TGTGCCAGCAGCATACACAGGGCAGGGGATTCACCCCTCCACTTT.